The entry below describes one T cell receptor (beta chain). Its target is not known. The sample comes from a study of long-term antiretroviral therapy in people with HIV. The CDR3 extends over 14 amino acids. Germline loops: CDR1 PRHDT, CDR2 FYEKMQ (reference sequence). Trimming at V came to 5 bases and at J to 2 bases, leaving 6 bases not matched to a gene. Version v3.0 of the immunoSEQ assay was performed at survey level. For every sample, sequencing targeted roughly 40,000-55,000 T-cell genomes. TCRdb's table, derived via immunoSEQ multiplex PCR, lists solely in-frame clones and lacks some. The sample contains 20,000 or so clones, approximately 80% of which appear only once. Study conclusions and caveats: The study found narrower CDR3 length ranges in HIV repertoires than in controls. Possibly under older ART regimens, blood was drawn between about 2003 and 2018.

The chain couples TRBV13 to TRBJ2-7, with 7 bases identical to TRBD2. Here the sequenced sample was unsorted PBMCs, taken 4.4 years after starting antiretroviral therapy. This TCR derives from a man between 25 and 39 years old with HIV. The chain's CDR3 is CASSDGEGTYEQYF. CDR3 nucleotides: TGTGCCAGCAGCGACGGGGAGGGGACCTACGAGCAGTACTTC. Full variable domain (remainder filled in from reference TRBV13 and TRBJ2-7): AAGVIQSPRHLIKEKRETATLKCYPIPRHDTVYWYQQGPGQDPQFLISFYEKMQSDKGSIPDRFSAQQFSDYHSELNMSSLELGDSALYFCASSDGEGTYEQYFGPGTRLTVT.